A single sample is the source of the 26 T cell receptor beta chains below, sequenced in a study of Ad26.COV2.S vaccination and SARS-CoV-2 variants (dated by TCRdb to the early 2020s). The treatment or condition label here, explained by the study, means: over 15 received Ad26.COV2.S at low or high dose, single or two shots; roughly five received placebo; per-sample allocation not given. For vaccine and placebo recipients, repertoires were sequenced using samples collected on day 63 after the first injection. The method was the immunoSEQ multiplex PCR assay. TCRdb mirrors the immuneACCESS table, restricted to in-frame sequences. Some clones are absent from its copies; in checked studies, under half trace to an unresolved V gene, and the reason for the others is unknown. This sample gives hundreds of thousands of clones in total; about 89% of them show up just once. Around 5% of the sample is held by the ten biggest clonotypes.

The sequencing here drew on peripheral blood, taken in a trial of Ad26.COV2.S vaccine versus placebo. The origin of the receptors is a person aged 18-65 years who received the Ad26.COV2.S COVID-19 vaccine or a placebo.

CDR3 sequence reads: CASGLVRQGYSPLHF. The CDR3 nucleotides are TGTGCTAGTGGTTTGGTCCGACAGGGTTATTCACCCCTCCACTTT. The gene calls are TRBV12-5 and TRBJ1-6; 7 positions agree with TRBD1. This CDR3 is built from 15 residues. Germline CDR1 reads LGHNT; CDR2 reads FRNRAP. Losses at the gene ends were 0 bases for V and 8 bases for J; bases not matched to a gene: 4. The full variable domain, with the rest looked up from reference TRBV12-5 and TRBJ1-6, is DARVTQTPRHKVTEMGQEVTMRCQPILGHNTVFWYRQTMMQGLELLAYFRNRAPLDDSGMPKDRFSAEMPDATLATLKIQPSEPRDSAVYFCASGLVRQGYSPLHFGNGTRLTVT.

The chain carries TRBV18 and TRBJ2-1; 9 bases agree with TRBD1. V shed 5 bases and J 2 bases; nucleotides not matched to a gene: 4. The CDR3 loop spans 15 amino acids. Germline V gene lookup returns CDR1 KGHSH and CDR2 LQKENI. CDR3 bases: TGTGCCAGCTCATTCGGGACAGGGACCTACAATGAGCAGTTCTTC. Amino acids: CASSFGTGTYNEQFF.

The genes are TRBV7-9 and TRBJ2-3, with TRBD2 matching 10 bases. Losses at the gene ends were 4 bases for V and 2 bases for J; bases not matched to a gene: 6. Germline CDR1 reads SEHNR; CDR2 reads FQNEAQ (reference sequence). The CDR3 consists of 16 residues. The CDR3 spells CASSSEREGTTDTQYF. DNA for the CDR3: TGTGCCAGCAGCTCGGAGCGGGAGGGGACCACAGATACGCAGTATTTT.

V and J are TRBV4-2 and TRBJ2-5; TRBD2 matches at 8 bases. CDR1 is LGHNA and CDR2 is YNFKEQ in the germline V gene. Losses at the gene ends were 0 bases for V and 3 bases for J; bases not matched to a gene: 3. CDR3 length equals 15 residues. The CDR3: CASSQDREGKETQYF. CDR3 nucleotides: TGTGCCAGCAGCCAAGATCGGGAGGGGAAAGAGACCCAGTACTTC.

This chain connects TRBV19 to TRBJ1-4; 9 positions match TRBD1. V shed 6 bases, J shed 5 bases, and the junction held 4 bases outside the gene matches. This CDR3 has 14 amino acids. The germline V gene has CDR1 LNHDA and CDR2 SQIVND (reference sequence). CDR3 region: CASSRGQGNEKLFF. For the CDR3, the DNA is TGTGCCAGTAGCCGGGGACAGGGAAATGAAAAACTGTTTTTT.

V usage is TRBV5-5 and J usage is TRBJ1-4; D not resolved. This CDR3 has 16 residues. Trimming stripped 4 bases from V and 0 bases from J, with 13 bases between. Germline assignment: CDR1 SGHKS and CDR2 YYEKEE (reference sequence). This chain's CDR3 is CASSTQFAATNEKLFF. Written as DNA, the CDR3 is TGTGCCAGCAGCACCCAGTTTGCTGCAACTAATGAAAAACTGTTTTTT.

This CDR3 is CATSSTRESQETQYF. The CDR3 DNA sequence: TGTGCCACCAGCTCTACGCGAGAGAGCCAAGAGACCCAGTACTTC. The chain recombines TRBV15 with TRBJ2-5; the D is unclear. Germline CDR1 is LNHNV and CDR2 is YYDKDF (reference sequence). The CDR3 totals 15 residues. Trimming cost V 5 bases and J 1 base, with 14 bases left between them.

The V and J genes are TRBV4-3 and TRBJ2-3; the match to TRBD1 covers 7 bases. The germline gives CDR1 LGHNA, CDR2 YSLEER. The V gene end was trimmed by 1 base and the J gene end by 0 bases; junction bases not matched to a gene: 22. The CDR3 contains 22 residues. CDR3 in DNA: TGCGCCAGCAGCCAAGGGTTACAGGGGTGGTATCGTGATGGGGCTAGCACAGATACGCAGTATTTT. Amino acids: CASSQGLQGWYRDGASTDTQYF.

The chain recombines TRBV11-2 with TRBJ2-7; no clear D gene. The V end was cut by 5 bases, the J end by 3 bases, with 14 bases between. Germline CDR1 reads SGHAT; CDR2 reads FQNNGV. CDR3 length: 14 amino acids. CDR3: CASSHVVRVYEQYF. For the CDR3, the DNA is TGTGCCAGCAGCCACGTTGTCAGAGTCTACGAGCAGTACTTC.

As DNA, the CDR3 is TGCGCCAGCAGCTTGGAAATGGGCGGCCTAGCCAAAAACATTCAGTACTTC. This translates into CASSLEMGGLAKNIQYF. The chain joins TRBV5-1 to TRBJ2-4, with D unclear. The CDR3 covers 17 residues. Trimming took 0 bases from V and 0 from J, leaving 13 bases between them. Germline V gene sequence: CDR1 SGHRS, CDR2 YFSETQ.

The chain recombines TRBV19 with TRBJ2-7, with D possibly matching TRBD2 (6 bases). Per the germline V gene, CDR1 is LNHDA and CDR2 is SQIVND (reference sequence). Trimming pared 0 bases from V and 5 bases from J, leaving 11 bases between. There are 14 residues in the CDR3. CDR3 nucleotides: TGTGCCAGTAGTATAGAGGGGGGAGCTAACGAGCAGTACTTC. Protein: CASSIEGGANEQYF. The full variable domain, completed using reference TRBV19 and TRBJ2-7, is DGGITQSPKYLFRKEGQNVTLSCEQNLNHDAMYWYRQDPGQGLRLIYYSQIVNDFQKGDIAEGYSVSREKKESFPLTVTSAQKNPTAFYLCASSIEGGANEQYFGPGTRLTVT.

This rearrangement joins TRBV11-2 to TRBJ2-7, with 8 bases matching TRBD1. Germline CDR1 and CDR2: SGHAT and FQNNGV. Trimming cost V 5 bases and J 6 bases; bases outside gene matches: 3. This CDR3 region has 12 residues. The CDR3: CASSPTGGEQYF. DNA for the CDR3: TGTGCCAGCAGCCCCACAGGGGGCGAGCAGTACTTC.

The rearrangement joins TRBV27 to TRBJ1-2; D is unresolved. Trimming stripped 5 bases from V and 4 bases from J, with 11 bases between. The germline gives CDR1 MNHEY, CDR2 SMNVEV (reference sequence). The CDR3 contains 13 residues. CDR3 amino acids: CASSPDRRYGYTF. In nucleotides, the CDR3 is TGTGCCAGCAGTCCAGATCGACGCTATGGCTACACCTTC.

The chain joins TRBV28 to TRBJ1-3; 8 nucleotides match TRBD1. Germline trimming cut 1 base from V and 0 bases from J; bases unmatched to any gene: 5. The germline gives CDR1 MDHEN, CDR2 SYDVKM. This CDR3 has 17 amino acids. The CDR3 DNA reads TGTGCCAGCAGTTTATTTCTGGGACAGGACTCTGGAAACACCATATATTTT. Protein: CASSLFLGQDSGNTIYF.

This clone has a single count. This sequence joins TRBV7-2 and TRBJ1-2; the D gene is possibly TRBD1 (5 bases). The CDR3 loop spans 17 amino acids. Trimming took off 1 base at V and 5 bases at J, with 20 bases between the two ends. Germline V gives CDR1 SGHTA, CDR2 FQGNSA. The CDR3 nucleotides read TGTGCCAGCAGCTTAGGGGGAGTCGGCGCAGGGTTATATGGCTACACCTTC. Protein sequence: CASSLGGVGAGLYGYTF.

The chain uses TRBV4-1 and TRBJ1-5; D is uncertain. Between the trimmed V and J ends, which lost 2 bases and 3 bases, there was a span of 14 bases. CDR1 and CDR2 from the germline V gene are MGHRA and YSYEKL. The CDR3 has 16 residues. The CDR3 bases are TGCGCCAGCAGCCAAAGACCGGACCGCACCAATCAGCCCCAGCATTTT. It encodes CASSQRPDRTNQPQHF.

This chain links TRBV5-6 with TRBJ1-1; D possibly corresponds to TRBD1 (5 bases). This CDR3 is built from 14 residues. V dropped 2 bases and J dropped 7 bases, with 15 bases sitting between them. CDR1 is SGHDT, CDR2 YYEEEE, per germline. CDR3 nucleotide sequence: TGTGCCAGCAGCTTAGACCAGGGAGCGGGTGAAGCTTTCTTT. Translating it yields CASSLDQGAGEAFF.

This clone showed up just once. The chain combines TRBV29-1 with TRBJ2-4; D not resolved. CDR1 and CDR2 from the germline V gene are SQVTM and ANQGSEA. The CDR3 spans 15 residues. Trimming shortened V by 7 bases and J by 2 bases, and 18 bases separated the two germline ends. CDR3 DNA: TGCAGCGCTGCTGGGCGACCCCTAACCAAAAACATTCAGTACTTC. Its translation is CSAAGRPLTKNIQYF.

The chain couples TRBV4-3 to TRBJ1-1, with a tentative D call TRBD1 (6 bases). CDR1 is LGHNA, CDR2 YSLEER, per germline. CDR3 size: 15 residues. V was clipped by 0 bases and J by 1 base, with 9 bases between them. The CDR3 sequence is CASSQEGTRNTEAFF. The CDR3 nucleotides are TGCGCCAGCAGCCAAGAAGGGACAAGGAACACTGAAGCTTTCTTT.

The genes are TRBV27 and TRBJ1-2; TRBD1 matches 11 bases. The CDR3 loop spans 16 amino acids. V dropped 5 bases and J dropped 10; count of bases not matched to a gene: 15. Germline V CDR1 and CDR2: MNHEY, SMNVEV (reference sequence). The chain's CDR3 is CASSGGTGGFWGFYTF. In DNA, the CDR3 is TGTGCCAGCAGTGGAGGGACAGGGGGGTTTTGGGGGTTCTACACCTTC.

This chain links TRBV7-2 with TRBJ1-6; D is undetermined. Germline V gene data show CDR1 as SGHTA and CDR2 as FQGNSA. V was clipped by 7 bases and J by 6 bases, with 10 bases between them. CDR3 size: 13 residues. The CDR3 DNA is TGTGCCAGCACCAGGACGGCTAATTCACCCCTCCACTTT. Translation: CASTRTANSPLHF.

The CDR3 DNA is TGCGCCAGCAGCTTTACCGCGGCTGAGGGGTACTATGGCTACACCTTC. Residues: CASSFTAAEGYYGYTF. The rearrangement links TRBV5-1 to TRBJ1-2; D is perhaps TRBD1 (5 bases). The length of the CDR3 is 16 residues. V was shortened by 2 bases and J by 3 bases, with 17 bases between the two germline ends. CDR1 and CDR2 from the germline V gene are SGHRS and YFSETQ.

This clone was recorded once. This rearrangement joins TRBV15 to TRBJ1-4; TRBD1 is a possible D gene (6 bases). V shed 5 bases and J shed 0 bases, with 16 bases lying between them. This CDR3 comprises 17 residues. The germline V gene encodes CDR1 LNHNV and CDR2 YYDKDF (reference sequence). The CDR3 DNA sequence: TGTGCCACCAGCCCCGCTAGGGGGAGACCAACTAATGAAAAACTGTTTTTT. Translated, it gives CATSPARGRPTNEKLFF.

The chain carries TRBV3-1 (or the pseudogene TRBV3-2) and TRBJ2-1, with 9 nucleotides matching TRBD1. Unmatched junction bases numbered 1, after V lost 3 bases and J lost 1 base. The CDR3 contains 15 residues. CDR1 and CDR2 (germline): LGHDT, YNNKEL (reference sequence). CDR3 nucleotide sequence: TGTGCCAGCAGCCAGGGACAGGGTTCCTACAATGAGCAGTTCTTC. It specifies CASSQGQGSYNEQFF.

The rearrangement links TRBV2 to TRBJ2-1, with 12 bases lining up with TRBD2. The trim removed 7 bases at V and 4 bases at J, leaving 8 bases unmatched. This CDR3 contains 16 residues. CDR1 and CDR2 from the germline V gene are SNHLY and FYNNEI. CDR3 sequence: CASKFRTSGVYNEQFF. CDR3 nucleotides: TGTGCCAGCAAATTCCGGACTAGCGGGGTATACAATGAGCAGTTCTTC.

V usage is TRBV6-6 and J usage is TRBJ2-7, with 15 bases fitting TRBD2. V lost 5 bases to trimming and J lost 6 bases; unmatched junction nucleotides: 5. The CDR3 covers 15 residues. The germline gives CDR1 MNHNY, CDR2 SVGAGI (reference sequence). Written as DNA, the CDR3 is TGTGCCAGCAGTAATTCGGGACTAGCGGGAGGCGAGCAGTACTTC. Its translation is CASSNSGLAGGEQYF.